These 20 T cell receptor beta chains came from one sample sequenced in a study of cytomegalovirus exposure and HLA in healthy donors. The PCR contained 60 Vbeta and 13 Jbeta primers. Profiling relied on immunoSEQ multiplex PCR, and the TCRdb table lists in-frame clones only, not all of them. The sample contains more than 65,000 clones, roughly 74% of which appear only once. Sequenced material: PBMCs. These TCRs come from an older woman in good health and CMV-seropositive.

As regards this clone: A far bigger clonotype differs at one base, so this is likely a read error. This chain connects TRBV5-6 to TRBJ2-1; 9 bases align to TRBD1. The length of the CDR3 is 15 residues. Germline V gives CDR1 SGHDT, CDR2 YYEEEE. CDR3: CASSFGDRAYNEPFF. The CDR3 DNA sequence: TGTGCCAGCAGCTTCGGGGACAGGGCCTACAATGAGCCGTTCTTC.

The chain is built from TRBV18 and TRBJ1-1, with D possibly TRBD1 on 6 matching bases. Germline CDR1 reads KGHSH; CDR2 reads LQKENI. The germline V and J ends were trimmed by 1 base and 1 base, with 13 bases remaining between them. The CDR3 totals 16 residues. The CDR3 protein is CASSPRLTGTNTEAFF. CDR3 in DNA: TGTGCCAGCTCACCACGGCTTACAGGGACGAACACTGAAGCTTTCTTT. Drawing the rest from reference TRBV18 and TRBJ1-1, the complete variable domain is NAGVMQNPRHLVRRRGQEARLRCSPMKGHSHVYWYRQLPEEGLKFMVYLQKENIIDESGMPKERFSAEFPKEGPSILRIQQVVRGDSAAYFCASSPRLTGTNTEAFFGQGTRLTVV.

Turning to this clone: As the CDR3 is not closed by the conserved phenylalanine or tryptophan, this likely results from a read error. It is unclear where the CDR3 begins or ends on the DNA, so no DNA is shown, and the CDR3 is as TCRdb lists it. The genes are TRBV10-1 and TRBJ1-1. Ends included, the CDR3 has 12 residues. The germline gives CDR1 WNHNN, CDR2 SYGVQD (reference sequence). The chain's CDR3 is CASSGLGGPNGP.

The chain recombines TRBV21-1 with TRBJ1-1; the table's TRBD1 call for D was not verified on the DNA. TRBV21-1 represents a pseudogene. This CDR3 comprises 15 residues. CDR3 sequence reads: CASSPGQGDGPEAFF. The CDR3 coding sequence is TGTGCCAGCAGCCCTGGACAGGGGGACGGACCTGAAGCTTTCTTT.

The chain recombines TRBV5-1 with TRBJ1-4, with D perhaps matching TRBD1 (6 bases). Deletions cut 3 bases from V and 4 bases from J, with 10 bases between. The germline V gene has CDR1 SGHRS and CDR2 YFSETQ. The CDR3 loop spans 14 amino acids. The CDR3 spells CASSSQGLNEKLFF. The CDR3 DNA reads TGCGCCAGCAGCTCACAGGGCCTTAATGAAAAACTGTTTTTT. The whole variable domain, remainder taken from reference TRBV5-1 and TRBJ1-4, is KAGVTQTPRYLIKTRGQQVTLSCSPISGHRSVSWYQQTPGQGLQFLFEYFSETQRNKGNFPGRFSGRQFSNSRSEMNVSTLELGDSALYLCASSSQGLNEKLFFGSGTQLSVL.

To note about this clone: A read error is the likely source, as a far larger clone sits one nucleotide away. V usage is TRBV29-1 and J usage is TRBJ1-5; D possibly corresponds to TRBD1 (5 bases). CDR1 is SQVTM, CDR2 ANQGSEA, per germline. V dropped 3 bases and J dropped 4 bases, with 10 bases sitting between them. This CDR3 is 13 amino acids long. The CDR3 loop is CSVDRGWNQPQHF. The CDR3 nucleotides read TGCAGCGTTGATAGGGGCTGGAATCAGCCCCAGCATTTT.

The chain is built from TRBV29-1 and TRBJ2-7; 9 bases are shared with TRBD2. Germline V lookup: CDR1 SQVTM, CDR2 ANQGSEA. This CDR3 has 11 residues. Trimming at V came to 6 bases and at J to 5 bases, leaving 2 bases not matched to a gene. The CDR3 DNA reads as TGCAGCGTGGGACTAGCACACGAGCAGTACTTC. This gives the protein CSVGLAHEQYF.

This CDR3 is CASSLARPSVTDTQYF. In nucleotides, the CDR3 is TGTGCCAGCAGCTTAGCGCGCCCTAGCGTCACAGATACGCAGTATTTT. The chain couples TRBV7-8 to TRBJ2-3; D possibly corresponds to TRBD2 (6 bases). The germline V and J ends were trimmed by 0 bases and 2 bases, with 12 bases remaining between them. This CDR3 is built from 16 residues. CDR1 and CDR2 (germline): SGHVS, FQNEAQ.

This clone was found once. The chain employs TRBV7-2 and TRBJ1-4, with 10 bases that match TRBD1. The germline CDR1 and CDR2 sequences are SGHTA and FQGNSA. The CDR3 covers 16 residues. The V and J ends lost 5 bases and 4 bases, in that order; junction bases with no gene match: 7. CDR3 residues: CASSPGTGAHNEKLFF. DNA for the CDR3: TGTGCCAGCAGCCCCGGGACAGGGGCCCATAATGAAAAACTGTTTTTT.

DNA of the CDR3: TGCGCCAGCAGCCAACCGGGACAGGGTTGGTACGAGCAGTACTTC. Residues: CASSQPGQGWYEQYF. The chain carries TRBV5-1 and TRBJ2-7, with 9 positions matching TRBD1. Germline V gene data show CDR1 as SGHRS and CDR2 as YFSETQ. This CDR3 comprises 15 residues. Trimming removed 4 bases from V and 4 bases from J; junction bases left unmatched: 9.

This clone was detected only a few times. This sequence joins TRBV2 and TRBJ1-4; TRBD1 might be the D (5 bases). The CDR3 spans 12 residues. Germline V gene lookup returns CDR1 SNHLY and CDR2 FYNNEI. V was cut by 6 bases and J by 3 bases, with 5 bases left in between. The CDR3 spells CASRTANEKLFF. The CDR3 DNA reads TGTGCCAGCAGGACAGCTAATGAAAAACTGTTTTTT.

The chain uses TRBV10-1 and TRBJ2-7, with 13 bases lining up with TRBD2. This CDR3 contains 17 residues. The ends lost 4 bases at V and 4 bases at J; junction bases unmatched: 10. Germline V lookup: CDR1 WNHNN, CDR2 SYGVQD (reference sequence). The DNA of the CDR3 is TGCGCCAGCAGTGCCGGGACTAGCGGGACGCGGGAATACGAGCAGTACTTC. Its protein product is CASSAGTSGTREYEQYF.

J is TRBJ1-2 and V is TRBV6-6; 9 nucleotides line up with TRBD1. Germline V gives CDR1 MNHNY, CDR2 SVGAGI (reference sequence). The V segment lost 0 bases and the J segment 7 bases; nucleotides outside the gene matches: 6. The CDR3 is made up of 15 amino acids. For the CDR3, the DNA is TGTGCCAGCAGTTACTCGCCCGGGACAGGGTCTGGCTACACCTTC. Residues: CASSYSPGTGSGYTF.

This CDR3 reads CASSLGGQASEAFF. The CDR3 nucleotides are TGCGCCAGCAGCTTGGGTGGACAGGCCTCTGAAGCTTTCTTT. The rearrangement uses TRBV5-1 and TRBJ1-1, with TRBD1 matching over 7 bases. Looked up from germline, CDR1 is SGHRS and CDR2 is YFSETQ. Trimming took 0 bases from V and 6 from J; bases not matched to a gene: 5. This CDR3 has 14 residues.

This clone turned up a few times. The chain carries TRBV10-1 and TRBJ2-7; a weak D match, TRBD2 (6 bases). Looked up from germline, CDR1 is WNHNN and CDR2 is SYGVQD (reference sequence). Trimming cost V 4 bases and J 5 bases, with 12 bases left between them. CDR3 length: 13 amino acids. The DNA of the CDR3 is TGCGCCAGCAGTGCGGGGGTCCTGGACGAGCAGTACTTC. It encodes CASSAGVLDEQYF.

V gene TRBV5-1 combines with J gene TRBJ2-7; tentatively, D is TRBD2 (5 bases). This CDR3 is built from 15 residues. With 4 bases removed from V and 0 bases from J, the gap between germline ends came to 14 bases. Germline CDR1 and CDR2: SGHRS and YFSETQ. The CDR3: CASSLMSGISYEQYF. In DNA form, the CDR3 reads TGCGCCAGCAGCCTGATGTCCGGGATCTCCTACGAGCAGTACTTC.

The chain employs TRBV28 and TRBJ2-2; 8 bases match TRBD1. This CDR3 has 15 residues. Trimming cost V 6 bases and J 6 bases; bases outside gene matches: 9. Germline CDR1 and CDR2: MDHEN and SYDVKM. CDR3 coding DNA: TGTGCCAGCAGCGGAGGACAGGGAGGTTCCGGGGAGCTGTTTTTT. It encodes CASSGGQGGSGELFF.

V gene TRBV5-1 combines with J gene TRBJ1-1; perhaps TRBD1 as D (6 bases). Germline CDR1 is SGHRS and CDR2 is YFSETQ. V lost 4 bases and J 3 bases, leaving 16 bases between the germline ends. This CDR3 is built from 15 residues. The CDR3 spells CASSLRGAEDTEAFF. In DNA form, the CDR3 reads TGCGCCAGCAGCCTGCGGGGGGCGGAGGACACTGAAGCTTTCTTT.

Only one count was recorded for this clone. The chain carries TRBV2 and TRBJ2-1, with 9 bases that match TRBD1. The CDR3 spans 15 residues. The germline gives CDR1 SNHLY, CDR2 FYNNEI. The V gene end was trimmed by 6 bases and the J gene end by 4 bases; junction bases not matched to a gene: 7. Written as DNA, the CDR3 is TGTGCCAGCAGGGCGGACAGGGGACCTTACAATGAGCAGTTCTTC. Its translation is CASRADRGPYNEQFF.

The rearrangement uses TRBV2 and TRBJ1-5, with 8 bases matching TRBD1. This CDR3 contains 14 residues. V lost 5 bases, J lost 7 bases, and 7 bases stayed unmatched. Germline V gene data show CDR1 as SNHLY and CDR2 as FYNNEI. The CDR3 here is CASSTGGNGQPQHF. CDR3 coding DNA: TGTGCCAGCAGTACAGGGGGAAACGGGCAGCCCCAGCATTTT.